The clone carrying this TCR beta chain was seen just once. These data come from a study of CD8 T cells in Susac syndrome. Sequencing of TCR beta covered CD8+ and CD4+ T cells obtained from blood. TEMRA cells were FACS-enriched, unlike CD8+ and CD4+ T cells, which were negatively isolated. Reverse transcription of roughly 0.45 to 1 ug RNA was performed with random hexamers. An immunoSEQ multiplex PCR generated amplified TCR beta CDR3 products spanning 54 Vbeta and 13 Jbeta. MiXCR, applied by TCRdb to the immunoSEQ multiplex PCR reads, yields one record per CDR3 protein. The data hold under 200,000 distinct CDR3 sequences, with around 92% observed a single time. V was shortened by 1 base and J by 2 bases, with 12 bases between the two germline ends. Germline CDR1 SEHNR, CDR2 FQNEAQ (reference sequence). The CDR3 totals 15 residues.

The chain uses TRBV7-9 and TRBJ2-7, with D perhaps TRBD1 or TRBD2 (5 bases each). The material sequenced was CD4+ T cells from PBMCs. This receptor was obtained from a human donor in good health. This CDR3 is CASSLGGRTPYEQYF. The DNA of the CDR3 is TGTGCCAGCAGCTTAGGGGGGAGAACCCCCTACGAGCAGTACTTC.